A selection of T cell receptor beta chains follows, all from one sample in a study of blood T cell repertoires in COVID-19. Clones were read by immunoSEQ multiplex PCR, and TCRdb kept only the in-frame ones, dropping some. The table lists around 160,000 clones, 80% to 90% of them singletons. The source material was peripheral blood. The receptors stem from a man between 18 and 35 years old with COVID-19, enrolled during active disease. Each CDR3 is given with its conserved first and last residue. D genes are given only for firm matches. Not all rows give a size; the values are once, few, many and, for expanded clones, a class.

d_call clone_size cdr3_length j_call v_call cdr3_nt cdr3_aa
TRBD1 . 12 TRBJ2-7 TRBV29-1 TGCAGCGCCCAGACAGGGACCTACGAGCAGTACTTC CSAQTGTYEQYF
. . 12 TRBJ1-1 TRBV28 TGTGCCAGCAGTTTATACAGGACTGAAGCTTTCTTT CASSLYRTEAFF
TRBD1 . 15 TRBJ2-7 TRBV4-3 TGCGCCAGCAGCCTAAGCCGGGACAGCTCCTACGAGCAGTACTTC CASSLSRDSSYEQYF
. . 14 TRBJ1-2 TRBV4-2 TGTGCCAGCAGCCAAGTTCATATGGCCTATGGCTACACCTTC CASSQVHMAYGYTF
TRBD1 . 15 TRBJ2-7 TRBV27 TGTGCCAGCAGCTGGGAGGGACAGGGGTTGGACGAGCAGTACTTC CASSWEGQGLDEQYF
TRBD2 . 16 TRBJ2-1 TRBV19 TGTGCCAGTAGTATAGGGGCGGGAGCTCCCTACAATGAGCAGTTCTTC CASSIGAGAPYNEQFF
TRBD2 . 16 TRBJ2-7 TRBV28 TGTGCCAGCAGTTTCCCTAGCGGGAGGGGGCTCTACGAGCAGTACTTC CASSFPSGRGLYEQYF
. . 16 TRBJ1-1 TRBV5-1 TGCGCCAGCAGCTTGGGATTGGGCAGGCCGAACACTGAAGCTTTCTTT CASSLGLGRPNTEAFF
TRBD1 . 14 TRBJ1-5 TRBV27 TGTGCCAGCAGTTTCCGACAGGGAAATCAGCCCCAGCATTTT CASSFRQGNQPQHF
. . 12 TRBJ2-3 TRBV12-3/TRBV12-4 TGTGCCAGCAGTCTTCTAGAAGATACGCAGTATTTT CASSLLEDTQYF
. few 14 TRBJ2-5 TRBV5-1 TGCGCCAGCAGCCGAGAATCGGGGCAAGAGACCCAGTACTTC CASSRESGQETQYF
TRBD2 . 19 TRBJ2-3 TRBV5-1 TGCGCCAGCAGCTTGGACCCAGCGGGATCTGTAACTAGCACAGATACGCAGTATTTT CASSLDPAGSVTSTDTQYF
TRBD1 . 13 TRBJ1-2 TRBV27 TGTGCCAGCAGTTCACGACAGGGCTATGGCTACACCTTC CASSSRQGYGYTF